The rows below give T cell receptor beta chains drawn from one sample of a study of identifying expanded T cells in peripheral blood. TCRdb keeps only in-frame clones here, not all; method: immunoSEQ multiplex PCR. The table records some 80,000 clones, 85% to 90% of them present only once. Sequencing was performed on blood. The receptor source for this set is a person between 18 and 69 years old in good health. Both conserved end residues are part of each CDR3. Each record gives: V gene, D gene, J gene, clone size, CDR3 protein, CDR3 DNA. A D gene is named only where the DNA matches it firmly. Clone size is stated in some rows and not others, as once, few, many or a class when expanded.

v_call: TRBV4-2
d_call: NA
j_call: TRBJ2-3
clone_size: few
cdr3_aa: CASSQVAGQITDTQYF
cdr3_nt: TGTGCCAGCAGCCAAGTCGCCGGACAGATCACAGATACGCAGTATTTT

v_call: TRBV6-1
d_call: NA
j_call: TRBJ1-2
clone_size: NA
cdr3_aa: CASSQTYGYTF
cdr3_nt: TGTGCCAGCAGCCAAACCTATGGCTACACCTTC

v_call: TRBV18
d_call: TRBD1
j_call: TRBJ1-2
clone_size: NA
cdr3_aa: CASSPRTGFDYGYTF
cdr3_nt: TGTGCCAGCTCACCAAGGACAGGGTTCGATTATGGCTACACCTTC

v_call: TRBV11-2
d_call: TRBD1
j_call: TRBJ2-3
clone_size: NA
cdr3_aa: CASSFPTGTDTQYF
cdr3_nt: TGTGCCAGCAGCTTCCCGACAGGGACAGATACGCAGTATTTT

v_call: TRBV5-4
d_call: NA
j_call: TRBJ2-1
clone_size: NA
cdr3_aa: CASSLRGRGYNEQFF
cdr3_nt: TGTGCCAGCAGCTTGCGGGGGCGAGGATACAATGAGCAGTTCTTC

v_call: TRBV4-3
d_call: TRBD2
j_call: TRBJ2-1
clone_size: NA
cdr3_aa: CASSQDPTPGGPRNEQFF
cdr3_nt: TGCGCCAGCAGCCAAGACCCGACCCCGGGAGGGCCTCGGAATGAGCAGTTCTTC

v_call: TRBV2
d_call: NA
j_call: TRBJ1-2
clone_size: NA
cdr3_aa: CASKAQNYGYTF
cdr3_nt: TGTGCCAGCAAAGCACAGAACTATGGCTACACCTTC

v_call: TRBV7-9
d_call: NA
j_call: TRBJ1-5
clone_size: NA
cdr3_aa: CASSAQGLGNQPQHF
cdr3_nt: TGTGCCAGCAGCGCACAGGGTTTGGGCAATCAGCCCCAGCATTTT

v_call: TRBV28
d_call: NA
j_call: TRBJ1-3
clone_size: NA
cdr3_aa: CASSPIGGPGNTIYF
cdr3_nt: TGTGCCAGCAGTCCGATCGGGGGTCCTGGAAACACCATATATTTT

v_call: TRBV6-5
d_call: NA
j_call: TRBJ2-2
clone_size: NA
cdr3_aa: CASTGSPNTGELFF
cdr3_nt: TGTGCCAGCACCGGCAGCCCGAACACCGGGGAGCTGTTTTTT

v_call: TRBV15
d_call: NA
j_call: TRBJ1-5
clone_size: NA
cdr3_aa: CATSRDRGNQPQHF
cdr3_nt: TGTGCCACCAGCAGAGATCGGGGAAATCAGCCCCAGCATTTT

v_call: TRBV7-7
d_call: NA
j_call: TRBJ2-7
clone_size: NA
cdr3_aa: CASSLSPGSSYEQYF
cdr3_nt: TGTGCCAGCAGCTTAAGTCCAGGGAGCTCCTACGAGCAGTACTTC

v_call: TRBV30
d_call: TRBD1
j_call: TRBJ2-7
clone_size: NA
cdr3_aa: CAWSSGTGTYEQYF
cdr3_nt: TGTGCCTGGAGCTCCGGGACAGGAACCTACGAGCAGTACTTC

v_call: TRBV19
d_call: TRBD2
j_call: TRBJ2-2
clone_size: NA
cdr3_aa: CASKAGGLNTGELFF
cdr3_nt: TGTGCCAGTAAAGCGGGAGGGCTCAATACCGGGGAGCTGTTTTTT

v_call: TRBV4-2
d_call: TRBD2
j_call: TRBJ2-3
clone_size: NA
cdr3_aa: CASSHSNQKRGGTDTQYF
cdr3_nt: TGTGCCAGCAGCCACTCAAACCAAAAGCGGGGAGGCACAGATACGCAGTATTTT

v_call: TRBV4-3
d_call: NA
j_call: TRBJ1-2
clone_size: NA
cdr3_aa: CASSQDLRPHYGYTF
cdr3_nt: TGCGCCAGCAGCCAAGATTTGCGGCCGCACTATGGCTACACCTTC

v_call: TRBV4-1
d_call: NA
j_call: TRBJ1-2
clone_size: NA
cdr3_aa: CASSQGSGTYGYTF
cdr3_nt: TGCGCCAGCAGCCAAGGCTCCGGGACGTATGGCTACACCTTC

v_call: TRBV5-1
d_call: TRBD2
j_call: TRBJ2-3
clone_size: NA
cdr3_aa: CASSLGASGSSDTQYF
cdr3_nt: TGCGCCAGCAGCTTGGGGGCTAGCGGGAGCTCAGATACGCAGTATTTT